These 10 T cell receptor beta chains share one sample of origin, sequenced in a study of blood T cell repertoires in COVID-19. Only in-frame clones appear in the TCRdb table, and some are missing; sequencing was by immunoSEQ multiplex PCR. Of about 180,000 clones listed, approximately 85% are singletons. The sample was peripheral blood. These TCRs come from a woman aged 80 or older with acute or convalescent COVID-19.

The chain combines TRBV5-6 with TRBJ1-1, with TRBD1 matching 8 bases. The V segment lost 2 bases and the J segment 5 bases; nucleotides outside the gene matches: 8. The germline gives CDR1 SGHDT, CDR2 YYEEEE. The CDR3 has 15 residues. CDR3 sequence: CASSLPQGEGTEAFF. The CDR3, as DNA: TGTGCCAGCAGCTTACCACAGGGGGAAGGGACTGAAGCTTTCTTT.

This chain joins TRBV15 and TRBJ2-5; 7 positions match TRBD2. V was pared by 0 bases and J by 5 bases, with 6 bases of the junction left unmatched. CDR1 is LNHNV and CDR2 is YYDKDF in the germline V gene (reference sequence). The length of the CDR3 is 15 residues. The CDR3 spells CATSRDRGVGETQYF. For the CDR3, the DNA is TGTGCCACCAGCAGAGATCGGGGGGTCGGGGAGACCCAGTACTTC.

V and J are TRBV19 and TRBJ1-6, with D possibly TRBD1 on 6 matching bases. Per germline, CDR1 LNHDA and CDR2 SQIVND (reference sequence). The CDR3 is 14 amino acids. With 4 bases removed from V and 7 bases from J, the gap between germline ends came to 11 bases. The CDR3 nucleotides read TGTGCCAGTAGTACACAGGGTTCCAATTCACCCCTCCACTTT. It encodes CASSTQGSNSPLHF. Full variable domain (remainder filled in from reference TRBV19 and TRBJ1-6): DGGITQSPKYLFRKEGQNVTLSCEQNLNHDAMYWYRQDPGQGLRLIYYSQIVNDFQKGDIAEGYSVSREKKESFPLTVTSAQKNPTAFYLCASSTQGSNSPLHFGNGTRLTVT.

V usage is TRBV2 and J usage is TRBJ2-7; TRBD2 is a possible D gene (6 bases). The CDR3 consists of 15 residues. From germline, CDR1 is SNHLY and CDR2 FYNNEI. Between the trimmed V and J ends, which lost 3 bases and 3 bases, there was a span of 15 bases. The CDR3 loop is CASSEEGITIYEQYF. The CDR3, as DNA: TGTGCCAGCAGTGAGGAGGGAATAACAATCTACGAGCAGTACTTC.

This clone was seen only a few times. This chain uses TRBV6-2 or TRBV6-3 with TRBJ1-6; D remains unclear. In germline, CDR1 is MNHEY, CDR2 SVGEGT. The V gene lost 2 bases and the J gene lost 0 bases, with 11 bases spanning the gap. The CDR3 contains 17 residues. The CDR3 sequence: CASSYGRTPSYNSPLHF. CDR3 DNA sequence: TGTGCCAGCAGTTACGGGCGGACTCCCTCCTATAATTCACCCCTCCACTTT.

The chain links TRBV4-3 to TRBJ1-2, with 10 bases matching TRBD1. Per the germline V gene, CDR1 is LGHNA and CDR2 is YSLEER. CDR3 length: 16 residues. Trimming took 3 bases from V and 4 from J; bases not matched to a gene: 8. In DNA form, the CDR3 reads TGCGCCAGCAGCCATTCCGGGACAGGGGAAAGCTATGGCTACACCTTC. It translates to CASSHSGTGESYGYTF.

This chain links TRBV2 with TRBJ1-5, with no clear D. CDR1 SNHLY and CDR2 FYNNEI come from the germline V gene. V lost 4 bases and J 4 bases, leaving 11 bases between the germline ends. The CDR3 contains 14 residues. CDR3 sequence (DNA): TGTGCCAGCAGTGTAGAGACAAAAAATCAGCCCCAGCATTTT. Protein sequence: CASSVETKNQPQHF. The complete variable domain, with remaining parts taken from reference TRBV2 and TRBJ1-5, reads EPEVTQTPSHQVTQMGQEVILRCVPISNHLYFYWYRQILGQKVEFLVSFYNNEISEKSEIFDDQFSVERPDGSNFTLKIRSTKLEDSAMYFCASSVETKNQPQHFGDGTRLSIL.

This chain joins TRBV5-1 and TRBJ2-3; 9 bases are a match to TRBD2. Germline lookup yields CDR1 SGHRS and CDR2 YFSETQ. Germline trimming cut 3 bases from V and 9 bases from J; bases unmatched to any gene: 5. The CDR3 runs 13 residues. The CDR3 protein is CASSSSGAATQYF. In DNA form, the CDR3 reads TGCGCCAGCAGCTCTAGCGGGGCAGCGACGCAGTATTTT.

This CDR3 reads CASGQGYSNQPQHF. The CDR3 coding sequence is TGTGCTTCCGGGCAGGGGTATAGCAATCAGCCCCAGCATTTT. The chain is built from TRBV6-6 and TRBJ1-5; a weak D match, TRBD1 (6 bases). Germline CDR1 and CDR2: MNHNY and SVGAGI (reference sequence). The CDR3 is 14 amino acids.

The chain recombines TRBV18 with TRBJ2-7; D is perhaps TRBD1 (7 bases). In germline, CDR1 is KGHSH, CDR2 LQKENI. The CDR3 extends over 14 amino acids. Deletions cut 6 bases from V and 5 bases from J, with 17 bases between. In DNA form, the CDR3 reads TGTGCCAGCTCTCCAGGGGGGTCTCGGGACGAGCAGTACTTC. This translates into CASSPGGSRDEQYF.